This T cell receptor beta chain is drawn from a study of cytomegalovirus exposure and HLA in healthy donors. The study's findings and limits: It was in a later analysis that TCR association rates were seen to vary by HLA locus, highest for DRB1 and lowest for HLA-C. Likely technical artifact: a cluster of highly shared sequence variants. When a later analysis compared HLA-associated TCR beta chains with equally common others, the HLA-associated chains turned out to be more clonally expanded and to have lower generation probabilities. Presence/absence analyses assumed roughly uniform sequencing depth across donors.

Primers: 60 Vbeta forward and 13 Jbeta reverse. TCRdb's table, derived via immunoSEQ multiplex PCR, lists solely in-frame clones and lacks some. The profile covers around 78,000 clones, with around 80% appearing a single time and 0.85% to 1.3% taken by the ten largest. A note on this clone: Its antigen is currently unknown.

The origin of this receptor is a male donor in good health and CMV-seronegative. Sequencing was carried out using PBMCs.

CDR3 bases: TGTGCCAGCAGCGAACTTATGGTTAGATGGCAGCCCCAGCATTTT. The encoded protein is CASSELMVRWQPQHF. The chain employs TRBV7-2 and TRBJ1-5; no definite D call. Germline values: CDR1 SGHTA, CDR2 FQGNSA. This CDR3 is built from 15 residues. The V end was cut by 5 bases, the J end by 7 bases, with 18 bases between.